The sequence of this T cell receptor beta chain was determined in a study of T cell repertoires in cytomegalovirus infection. Overall study context: Well-studied HLA-B-restricted epitopes and recently identified HLA-C-restricted epitopes of CMV were both used in the study.

In the case of this clonotype: Its target is not known.

Germline assignment: CDR1 MNHEY and CDR2 SVGAGI. CDR3 length: 12 amino acids. Trimming took 6 bases from V and 8 from J, leaving 11 bases between them. A single record per CDR3 protein comes from TCRdb applying MiXCR to the reads. In the table there are under 450,000 distinct CDR3 sequences, roughly 34% of which are singletons. The clonotype originates from a human donor in good health (CMV status not recorded). Some clones in this sample may be carry-over from other donors' samples. V is TRBV6-5 and J is TRBJ2-1; D not certain. Here the sequenced sample was cultured PBMCs, taken from culture after CMV antigen stimulation. This CDR3 reads CASRPSGDEQFF. CDR3 DNA sequence: TGTGCCAGCAGACCTAGTGGTGATGAGCAGTTCTTC.